These 14 T cell receptor beta chains originate from one sample sequenced in a study of T cell repertoires in cytomegalovirus infection. TCRdb re-derived calls from the reads in MiXCR, one entry per CDR3 protein. This sample yields approximately 100,000 distinct CDR3 sequences, of which about a quarter are seen a single time; approximately 40% belongs to the top ten. The sample taken for sequencing was CD8+ T cells from PBMCs. The receptor set was obtained from a human donor in good health (CMV status not recorded). Some clones in this sample may be carry-over from other donors' samples.

This clonotype was recorded at least ten times. The V and J genes are TRBV28 and TRBJ2-7, with 8 bases matching TRBD2. Germline V gene data show CDR1 as MDHEN and CDR2 as SYDVKM. V was clipped by 2 bases and J by 0 bases; unmatched bases: 6. The CDR3 is 16 amino acids. CDR3 amino acids: CASSLGAGVSSYEQYF. The CDR3 DNA follows: TGTGCCAGCAGTTTAGGAGCGGGGGTTAGCTCCTACGAGCAGTACTTC.

This clonotype was seen many times. The chain links TRBV28 to TRBJ1-3, with TRBD1 identical over 7 bases. Germline values: CDR1 MDHEN, CDR2 SYDVKM. After removal of 6 bases from V and 4 bases from J, the junction contained 9 bases not matched to a gene. The CDR3 runs 15 residues. CDR3 bases: TGTGCCAGCAGGGGTGACAGGGAGCGAGGAAACACCATATATTTT. Amino acid sequence: CASRGDRERGNTIYF. Variable domain in full (rest from reference TRBV28 and TRBJ1-3): DVKVTQSSRYLVKRTGEKVFLECVQDMDHENMFWYRQDPGLGLRLIYFSYDVKMKEKGDIPEGYSVSREKKERFSLILESASTNQTSMYLCASRGDRERGNTIYFGEGSWLTVV.

About this clonotype: This may be a read error, as it is one base from a much larger clone. The chain links TRBV6-8 to TRBJ2-7; 10 bases are shared with TRBD1. V shed 6 bases, J shed 6 bases, and the junction held 8 bases outside the gene matches. Germline CDR1 reads MNHGY; CDR2 reads SAAAGT. This CDR3 has 14 residues. CDR3 nucleotides: TGTGCCAGCAGGTCACCGGGACAGGGGCTCGAGCAGTACTTC. Translated, it gives CASRSPGQGLEQYF.

This clonotype was seen repeatedly, ten times or more. This chain links TRBV12-3 or TRBV12-4 with TRBJ2-5; no clear D. This CDR3 is 13 amino acids long. Deletions cut 4 bases from V and 1 base from J, with 7 bases between. The CDR3 here is CASSSLGQETQYF. The CDR3, as DNA: TGTGCCAGCAGTTCTCTAGGCCAAGAGACCCAGTACTTC.

This clonotype showed up many times. The V and J genes are TRBV12-3 or TRBV12-4 and TRBJ2-7; D might be TRBD1 or TRBD2, each matching 6 bases. Trimming took off 3 bases at V and 6 bases at J, with 15 bases between the two ends. The CDR3 contains 14 residues. CDR3 nucleotides: TGTGCCAGCAGTTTCGGAGGGGGTCTGGCCGAGCAGTACTTC. This gives the protein CASSFGGGLAEQYF.

This clonotype came up a few times. V and J are TRBV6-6 and TRBJ1-1; the D is unclear. V was shortened by 1 base and J by 7 bases, with 13 bases between the two germline ends. The CDR3 totals 14 residues. The V gene's germline CDR1 is MNHNY and CDR2 SVGAGI (reference sequence). CDR3 DNA sequence: TGTGCCAGCAGTTACTGGGGTCCCCAAGATGAAGCTTTCTTT. Translation gives CASSYWGPQDEAFF.

The chain couples TRBV27 to TRBJ1-1; D gene ambiguous. CDR1 and CDR2 from the germline V gene are MNHEY and SMNVEV (reference sequence). Trimming took off 5 bases at V and 0 bases at J, with 10 bases between the two ends. The CDR3 is 14 amino acids. The CDR3 DNA reads TGTGCCAGCAGTGGAGGAGGAATGAACACTGAAGCTTTCTTT. Protein: CASSGGGMNTEAFF.

This clonotype came up a few times. This chain uses TRBV10-2 with TRBJ2-7; TRBD1 or TRBD2 may be the D gene (5 bases each). The CDR3 has 13 residues. V dropped 8 bases and J dropped 0 bases, with 11 bases sitting between them. Germline V gene lookup returns CDR1 WSHSY and CDR2 SAAADI. The CDR3 DNA is TGCGCCAGCGGGGACGGCCCCTCCTACGAGCAGTACTTC. Translation: CASGDGPSYEQYF.

The chain uses TRBV28 and TRBJ2-2; D possibly corresponds to TRBD2 (6 bases). The CDR3 consists of 16 residues. Trimming took off 8 bases at V and 0 bases at J, with 16 bases between the two ends. CDR1 and CDR2 (germline): MDHEN, SYDVKM. The CDR3 protein is CASPPKEGSNTGELFF. The CDR3 DNA follows: TGTGCCAGCCCCCCGAAGGAGGGATCGAACACCGGGGAGCTGTTTTTT.

The V call is TRBV6-5, the J call TRBJ2-1; 7 nucleotides align to TRBD1. The CDR3 sequence is 17 residues long. The J segment lost 0 bases and the V segment lost 1 base, leaving 6 bases of the junction unmatched. Germline V CDR1 and CDR2: MNHEY, SVGAGI. In DNA form, the CDR3 reads TGTGCCAGCAGTTACTACGAGGGGGCCAGCTCCTACAATGAGCAGTTCTTC. Translating gives CASSYYEGASSYNEQFF.

This clonotype has ten or more counts. The chain is built from TRBV7-8 and TRBJ2-7; TRBD2 agrees at 8 bases. CDR1 and CDR2 from the germline V gene are SGHVS and FQNEAQ. Trimming cost V 5 bases and J 0 bases; bases outside gene matches: 9. The CDR3 is 16 amino acids. Here the CDR3 reads CASSQPSGGLSYEQYF. In nucleotides, the CDR3 is TGTGCCAGCAGCCAGCCCAGCGGGGGACTCTCCTACGAGCAGTACTTC.

Many counts were recorded for this clonotype. The rearrangement joins TRBV11-2 to TRBJ2-7; 10 nucleotides align to TRBD1. The J segment lost 5 bases and the V segment lost 1 base, leaving 8 bases of the junction unmatched. Germline CDR1 is SGHAT and CDR2 is FQNNGV. The CDR3 consists of 16 residues. CDR3 protein: CASSLVTGTGDDEQYF. CDR3 sequence (DNA): TGTGCCAGCAGCTTAGTTACCGGGACAGGGGACGACGAGCAGTACTTC.

The CDR3 is CSADGQGVDTQYF. The CDR3 DNA is TGCAGTGCCGATGGACAGGGGGTTGATACGCAGTATTTT. The chain couples TRBV20-1 to TRBJ2-3; 10 nucleotides align to TRBD1. With V trimmed by 6 bases and J by 6 bases, 6 bases remained unmatched. From germline, CDR1 is DFQATT and CDR2 SNEGSKA (reference sequence). The CDR3 is made up of 13 amino acids.

The chain has TRBV28 and TRBJ2-1; no definite D call. The germline V gene encodes CDR1 MDHEN and CDR2 SYDVKM. This CDR3 has 15 residues. The ends were cut back, 1 base at V and 5 bases at J, with 12 bases in the middle. This CDR3 is CASSLLPGSDNEQFF. In nucleotides, the CDR3 is TGTGCCAGCAGTTTATTGCCGGGCTCGGACAATGAGCAGTTCTTC.